This T cell receptor (beta chain) was observed in a study of memory CD4+ T cells and cytomegalovirus serostatus. Single viable CD3+CD4+CD8-CD45RO+ cells were sorted as the memory CD4+ T cells. This clone was seen a handful of times. Its antigen is still unknown. Broader study findings: CD4+ memory repertoires contained 67 of 164 reported CMV TCRbeta sequences.

With V trimmed by 1 base and J by 2 bases, 9 bases remained unmatched. Looked up from germline, CDR1 is SEHNR and CDR2 is FQNEAQ (reference sequence). The CDR3 consists of 18 residues. Original analysis: After removing out-of-frame reads, under 2.5 million distinct TCRbeta sequences remained. TCRdb's copy holds only in-frame clones and misses some; the assay was immunoSEQ multiplex PCR. V, J and clone size derive from that table, while D and trimming were established from the DNA sequence. The sample includes approximately 63,000 clones, 60% to 85% of them seen just once. The origin of this receptor is an adult in good health and CMV-seronegative. Some clones in this sample may be carry-over from other donors' samples. Specimen: memory CD4+ T cells from blood. The chain has TRBV7-9 and TRBJ2-5; TRBD2 aligns across 11 bases. The CDR3 nucleotides are TGTGCCAGCAGCTTAGGTCTAGCGGGAGGACTGACGCAAGAGACCCAGTACTTC. This sequence encodes CASSLGLAGGLTQETQYF.